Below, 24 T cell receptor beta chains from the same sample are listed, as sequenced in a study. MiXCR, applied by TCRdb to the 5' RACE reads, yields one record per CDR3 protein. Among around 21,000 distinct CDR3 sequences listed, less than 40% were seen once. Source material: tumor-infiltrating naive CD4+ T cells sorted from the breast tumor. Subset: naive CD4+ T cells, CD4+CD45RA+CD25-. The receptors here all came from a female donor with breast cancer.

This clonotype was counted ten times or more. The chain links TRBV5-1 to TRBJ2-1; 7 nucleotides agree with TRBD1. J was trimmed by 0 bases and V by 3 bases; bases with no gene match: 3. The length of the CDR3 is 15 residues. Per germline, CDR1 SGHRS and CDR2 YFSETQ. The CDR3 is CASSSRQGSYNEQFF. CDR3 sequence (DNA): TGCGCCAGCAGCTCCCGACAGGGCTCCTACAATGAGCAGTTCTTC.

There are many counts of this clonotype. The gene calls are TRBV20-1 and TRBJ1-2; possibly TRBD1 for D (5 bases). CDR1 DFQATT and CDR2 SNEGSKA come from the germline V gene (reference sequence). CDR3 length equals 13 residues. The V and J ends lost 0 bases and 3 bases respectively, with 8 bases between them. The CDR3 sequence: CSARDQGDYGYTF. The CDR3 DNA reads TGCAGTGCTAGAGATCAAGGGGACTATGGCTACACCTTC.

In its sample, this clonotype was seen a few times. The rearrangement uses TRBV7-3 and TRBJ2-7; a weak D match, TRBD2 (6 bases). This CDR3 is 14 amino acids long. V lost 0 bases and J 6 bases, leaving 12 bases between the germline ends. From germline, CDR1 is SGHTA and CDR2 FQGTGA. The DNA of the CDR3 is TGTGCCAGCAGCTTAACCGGGGGTGGGGGCGAGCAGTACTTC. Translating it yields CASSLTGGGGEQYF. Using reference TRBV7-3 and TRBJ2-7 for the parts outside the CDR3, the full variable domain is GAGVSQTPSNKVTEKGKYVELRCDPISGHTALYWYRQSLGQGPEFLIYFQGTGAADDSGLPNDRFFAVRPEGSVSTLKIQRTERGDSAVYLCASSLTGGGGEQYFGPGTRLTVT.

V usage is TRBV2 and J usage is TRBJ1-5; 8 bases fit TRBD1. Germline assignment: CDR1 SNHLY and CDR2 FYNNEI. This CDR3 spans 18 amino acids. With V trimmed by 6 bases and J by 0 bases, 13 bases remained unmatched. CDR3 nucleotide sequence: TGTGCCAGCAGCAACAGACAGGGGACCTTTTATAGCAATCAGCCCCAGCATTTT. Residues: CASSNRQGTFYSNQPQHF.

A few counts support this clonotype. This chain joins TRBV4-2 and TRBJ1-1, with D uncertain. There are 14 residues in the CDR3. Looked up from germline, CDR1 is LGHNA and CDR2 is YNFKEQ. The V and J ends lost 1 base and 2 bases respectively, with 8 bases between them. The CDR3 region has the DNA TGTGCCAGCAGCCAAGTTCCGCGAAACACTGAAGCTTTCTTT. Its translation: CASSQVPRNTEAFF.

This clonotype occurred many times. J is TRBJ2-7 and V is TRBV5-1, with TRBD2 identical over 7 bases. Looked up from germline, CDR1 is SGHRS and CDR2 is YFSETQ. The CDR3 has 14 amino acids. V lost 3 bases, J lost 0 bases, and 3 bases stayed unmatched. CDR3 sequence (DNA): TGCGCCAGCAGCTCTGGGGGGGTCTCCTACGAGCAGTACTTC. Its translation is CASSSGGVSYEQYF.

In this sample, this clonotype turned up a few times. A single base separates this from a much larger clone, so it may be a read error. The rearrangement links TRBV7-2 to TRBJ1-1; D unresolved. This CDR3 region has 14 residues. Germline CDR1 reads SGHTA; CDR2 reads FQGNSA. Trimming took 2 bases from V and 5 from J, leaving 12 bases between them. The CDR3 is CASSLKGVGTEAFF. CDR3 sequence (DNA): TGTGCCAGCAGCTTAAAAGGTGTGGGGACTGAAGCTTTCTTT. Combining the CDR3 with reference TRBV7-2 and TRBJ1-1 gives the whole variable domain GAGVSQSPSNKVTEKGKDVELRCDPISGHTALYWYRQSLGQGLEFLIYFQGNSAPDKSGLPSDRFSAERTGGSVSTLTIQRTQQEDSAVYLCASSLKGVGTEAFFGQGTRLTVV.

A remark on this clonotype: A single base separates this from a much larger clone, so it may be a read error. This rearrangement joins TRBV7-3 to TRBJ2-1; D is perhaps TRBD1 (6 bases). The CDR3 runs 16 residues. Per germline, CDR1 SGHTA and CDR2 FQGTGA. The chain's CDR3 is CVSSFLGGSSYNEQFF. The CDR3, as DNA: TGTGTCAGCAGCTTTCTAGGGGGAAGCTCCTACAATGAGCAGTTCTTC.

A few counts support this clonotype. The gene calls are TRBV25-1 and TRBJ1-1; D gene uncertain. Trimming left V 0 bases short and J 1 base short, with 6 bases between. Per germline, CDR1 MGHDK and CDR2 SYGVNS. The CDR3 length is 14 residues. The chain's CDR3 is CASSEYEENTEAFF. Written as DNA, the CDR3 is TGTGCCAGCAGTGAATACGAGGAGAACACTGAAGCTTTCTTT.

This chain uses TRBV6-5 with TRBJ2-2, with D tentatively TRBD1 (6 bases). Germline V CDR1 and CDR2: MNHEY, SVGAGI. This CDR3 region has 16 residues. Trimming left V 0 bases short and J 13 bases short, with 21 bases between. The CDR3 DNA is TGTGCCAGCAGTTACTCGGGACAACTCTCCACCCGGGGGCTGTTTTTT. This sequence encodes CASSYSGQLSTRGLFF.

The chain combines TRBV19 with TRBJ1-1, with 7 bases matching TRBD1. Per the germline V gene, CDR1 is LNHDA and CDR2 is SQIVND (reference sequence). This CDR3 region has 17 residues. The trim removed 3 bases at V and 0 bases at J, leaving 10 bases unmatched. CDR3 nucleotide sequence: TGTGCCAGTAGTATGCGGGGGACAGCAGCCATGAACACTGAAGCTTTCTTT. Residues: CASSMRGTAAMNTEAFF. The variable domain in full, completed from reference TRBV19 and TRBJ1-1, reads DGGITQSPKYLFRKEGQNVTLSCEQNLNHDAMYWYRQDPGQGLRLIYYSQIVNDFQKGDIAEGYSVSREKKESFPLTVTSAQKNPTAFYLCASSMRGTAAMNTEAFFGQGTRLTVV.

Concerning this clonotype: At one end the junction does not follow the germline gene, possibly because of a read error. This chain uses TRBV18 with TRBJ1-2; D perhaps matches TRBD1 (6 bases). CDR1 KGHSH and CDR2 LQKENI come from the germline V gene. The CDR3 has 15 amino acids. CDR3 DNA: TGTGCCAGCTCACCACATCAGGGGAGGGACTACGGCTACACCTTC. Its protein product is CASSPHQGRDYGYTF.

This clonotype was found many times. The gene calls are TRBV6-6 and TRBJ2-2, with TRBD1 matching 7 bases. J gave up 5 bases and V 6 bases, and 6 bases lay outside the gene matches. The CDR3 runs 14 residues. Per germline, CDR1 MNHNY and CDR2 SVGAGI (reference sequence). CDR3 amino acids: CASRLTGITGELFF. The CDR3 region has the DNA TGTGCCAGCAGGCTGACAGGGATAACCGGGGAGCTGTTTTTT.

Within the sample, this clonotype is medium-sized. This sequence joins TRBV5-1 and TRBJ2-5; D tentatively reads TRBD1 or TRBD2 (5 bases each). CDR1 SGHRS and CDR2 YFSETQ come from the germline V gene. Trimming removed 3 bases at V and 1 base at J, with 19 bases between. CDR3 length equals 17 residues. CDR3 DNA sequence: TGCGCCAGCAGCTCAGGATTACGTACGGGGCCCCAAGAGACCCAGTACTTC. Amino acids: CASSSGLRTGPQETQYF.

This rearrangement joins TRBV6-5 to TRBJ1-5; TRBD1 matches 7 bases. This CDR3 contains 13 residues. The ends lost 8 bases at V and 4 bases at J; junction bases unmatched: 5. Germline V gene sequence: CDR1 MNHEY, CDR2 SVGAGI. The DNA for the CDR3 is TGTGCCAGCGCCGACAGGGCAAATCAGCCCCAGCATTTT. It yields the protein CASADRANQPQHF.

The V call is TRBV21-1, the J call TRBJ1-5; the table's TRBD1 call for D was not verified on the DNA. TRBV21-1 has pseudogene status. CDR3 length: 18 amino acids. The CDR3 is CASSNLGQGRYSNQPRYF. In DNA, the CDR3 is TGTGCCAGCAGCAACCTCGGACAGGGACGTTATAGCAATCAGCCCCGGTATTTT.

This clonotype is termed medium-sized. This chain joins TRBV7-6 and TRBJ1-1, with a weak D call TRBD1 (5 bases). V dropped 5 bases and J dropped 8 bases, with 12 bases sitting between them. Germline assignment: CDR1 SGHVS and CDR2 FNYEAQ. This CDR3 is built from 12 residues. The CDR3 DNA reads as TGTGCCAGCAGCACCAGGGTAGGCGAAGCTTTCTTT. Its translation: CASSTRVGEAFF.

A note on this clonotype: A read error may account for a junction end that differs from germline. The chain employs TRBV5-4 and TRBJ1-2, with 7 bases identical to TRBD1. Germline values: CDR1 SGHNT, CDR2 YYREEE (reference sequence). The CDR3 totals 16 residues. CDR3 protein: CASSSGQLKLNCGYTF. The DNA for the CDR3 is TGTGCCAGCAGCTCGGGACAGCTAAAGCTTAACTGTGGCTACACCTTC.

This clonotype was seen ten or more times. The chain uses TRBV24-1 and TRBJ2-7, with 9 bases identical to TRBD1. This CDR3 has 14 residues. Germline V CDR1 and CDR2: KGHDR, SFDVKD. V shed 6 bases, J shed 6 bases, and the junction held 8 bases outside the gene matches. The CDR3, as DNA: TGTGCCACCAGTCGGGGACAGGGCCCAGGCGAGCAGTACTTC. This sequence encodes CATSRGQGPGEQYF.

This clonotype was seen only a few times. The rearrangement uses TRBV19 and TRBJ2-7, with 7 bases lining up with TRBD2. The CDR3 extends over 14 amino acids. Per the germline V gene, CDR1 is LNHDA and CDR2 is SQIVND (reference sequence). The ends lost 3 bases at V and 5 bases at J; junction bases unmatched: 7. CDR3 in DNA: TGTGCCAGTAGTATTGGCGGGAGTCAAAACGAGCAGTACTTC. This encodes CASSIGGSQNEQYF.

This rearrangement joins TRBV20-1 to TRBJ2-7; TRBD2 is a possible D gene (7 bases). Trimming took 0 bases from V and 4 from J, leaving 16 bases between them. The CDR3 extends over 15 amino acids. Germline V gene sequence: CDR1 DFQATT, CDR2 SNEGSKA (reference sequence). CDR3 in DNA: TGCAGTGCTAGAGATACGGCTAGGGGGGGATACGAGCAGTACTTC. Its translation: CSARDTARGGYEQYF.

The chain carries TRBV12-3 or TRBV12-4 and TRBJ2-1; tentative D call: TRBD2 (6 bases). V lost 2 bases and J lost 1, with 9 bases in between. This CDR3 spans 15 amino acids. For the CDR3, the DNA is TGTGCCAGCAGTTTACAGCGGGTATCCTACAATGAGCAGTTCTTC. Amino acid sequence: CASSLQRVSYNEQFF.

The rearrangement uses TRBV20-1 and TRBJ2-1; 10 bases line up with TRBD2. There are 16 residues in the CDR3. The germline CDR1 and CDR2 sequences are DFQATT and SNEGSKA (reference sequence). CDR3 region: CKGASGSLRSYNEQFF. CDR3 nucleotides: TGCAAGGGGGCTAGCGGGAGCCTTAGATCCTACAATGAGCAGTTCTTC.

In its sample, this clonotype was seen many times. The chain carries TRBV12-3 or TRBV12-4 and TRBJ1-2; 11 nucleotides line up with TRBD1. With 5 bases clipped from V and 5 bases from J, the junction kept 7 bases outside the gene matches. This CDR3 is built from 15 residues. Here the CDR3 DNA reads TGTGCCAGCAGTCCCCGGACAGGGGGCGGGTATGGCTACACCTTC. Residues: CASSPRTGGGYGYTF.